Below, one T cell receptor (beta chain) is given with its context. Its target is not known. The data belong to a study of cytomegalovirus exposure and HLA in healthy donors. Study-wide findings and caveats: According to a later analysis, donors in an Asian-associated ancestry cluster reportedly had fewer N-insertions than the roughly 630-donor mean. Earlier analysis yielded a pattern in which most TCR beta V segments were productive about 87% or about 30% of the time. Later on, an analysis found that several of the most significant clusters appeared to be linked to common viral pathogens, which included parvovirus B19. The CMV antigen specificity of a few CMV-associated chains was confirmed through in vitro analysis.

In germline, CDR1 is KGHSH, CDR2 LQKENI. The V end was cut by 6 bases, the J end by 4 bases, with 16 bases between. CDR3 length equals 14 residues. Vbeta (60) and Jbeta (13) primers were used in the PCR. Here immunoSEQ multiplex PCR was the method, and the copy in TCRdb shows in-frame clones only, minus some. Among roughly 200,000 clones, about 87% were seen once, and the ten largest hold over 1%. Specimen: PBMCs. The chain uses TRBV18 and TRBJ2-7; D might be TRBD2 (7 bases). The receptor comes from a man in his thirties or forties in good health and CMV-seronegative. The CDR3 region has the DNA TGTGCCAGCTCGCGGCCCGGGGGGCCTTACGAGCAGTACTTC. Translation: CASSRPGGPYEQYF.